The 7 T cell receptor beta chains listed next were all sequenced from one sample in a study of Ad26.COV2.S vaccination and SARS-CoV-2 variants. Produced via immunoSEQ multiplex PCR; TCRdb's table is partial and in-frame only. The sample contains hundreds of thousands of clones, 90% of which appear only once. The treatment was: around 19 received Ad26.COV2.S at low or high dose, single or two shots; several received placebo; per-sample allocation not given. Collection of samples fell on day 63 after the first vaccine or placebo injection. The specimen comprised peripheral blood, sampled in a trial of Ad26.COV2.S vaccine versus placebo. All receptors derive from a person aged 18-65 years who received the Ad26.COV2.S COVID-19 vaccine or a placebo.

The V call is TRBV24-1, the J call TRBJ1-2; D call uncertain. The CDR3 spans 14 residues. The V end lost 2 bases, the J end lost 6 bases, and 12 bases lay between the germline ends. Germline lookup yields CDR1 KGHDR and CDR2 SFDVKD. CDR3 amino acids: CATSDSGKGDGYTF. The DNA for the CDR3 is TGTGCCACCAGTGATTCCGGGAAAGGAGATGGCTACACCTTC.

The chain is built from TRBV12-3 or TRBV12-4 and TRBJ1-2; TRBD1 matches 8 bases. The V segment lost 6 bases and the J segment 7 bases; nucleotides outside the gene matches: 4. The length of the CDR3 is 12 residues. DNA of the CDR3: TGTGCCAGCAGCCCAGGGGGCGCTGGCTACACCTTC. It specifies CASSPGGAGYTF.

The count of this clone is one. The chain uses TRBV6-2 or TRBV6-3 and TRBJ2-1; 12 bases are shared with TRBD2. The germline gives CDR1 MNHEY, CDR2 SVGEGT. The CDR3 is made up of 15 amino acids. V lost 0 bases, J lost 10 bases, and 4 bases stayed unmatched. The CDR3 region has the DNA TGTGCCAGCAGTTACTCGAGGACTAGCGGGATCGAGCAGTTCTTC. This gives the protein CASSYSRTSGIEQFF.

This chain links TRBV5-6 with TRBJ1-6; D gene unclear. The V gene lost 2 bases and the J gene lost 3 bases, with 9 bases spanning the gap. The germline V gene encodes CDR1 SGHDT and CDR2 YYEEEE. The CDR3 covers 15 residues. The CDR3 reads CASSFRFNYNSPLHF. CDR3 bases: TGTGCCAGCAGCTTTCGGTTCAACTATAATTCACCCCTCCACTTT.

This clone showed up just once. An end of the junction does not agree with germline; a read error may underlie this. V usage is TRBV27 and J usage is TRBJ2-2; D ambiguous. The length of the CDR3 is 14 residues. Germline CDR1 and CDR2: MNHEY and SMNVEV (reference sequence). CDR3 sequence (DNA): TGTGCCAGTAGTTTATCCATCATCACCGGGGAGCTGTTTTTT. The encoded protein is CASSLSIITGELFF.

The chain has TRBV6-5 and TRBJ2-7; either TRBD1 or TRBD2 may supply D (6 bases each). V was trimmed by 4 bases and J by 7 bases, leaving 20 bases between them. The CDR3 spans 15 residues. Germline V gives CDR1 MNHEY, CDR2 SVGAGI. Here the CDR3 reads CASSSGKGGTYEQYF. The CDR3 nucleotides read TGTGCCAGCAGTTCGGGGAAAGGGGGGACGTATGAGCAGTACTTC.

CDR3 amino acids: CSVDLQDYGYTF. In DNA, the CDR3 is TGCAGCGTTGATCTACAGGACTATGGCTACACCTTC. The V gene is TRBV29-1, the J gene TRBJ1-2; D possibly corresponds to TRBD1 (5 bases). The CDR3 is made up of 12 amino acids. V gave up 3 bases and J gave up 3 bases, with 8 bases separating them. The V gene's germline CDR1 is SQVTM and CDR2 ANQGSEA.